This T cell receptor (beta chain) was retrieved from a study of T-cell reconstitution after alpha-beta-depleted transplantation in children. Findings of the study overall: Several hundred expanded graft clones reportedly were the source of alpha-beta T cells about two months after transplant. The main origin of T-cell counts and diversity one year after transplant was newly produced T cells.

This CDR3 is built from 14 residues. Germline V gene sequence: CDR1 MGHRA, CDR2 YSYEKL. V was cut by 5 bases and J by 0 bases, with 8 bases left in between. This clonotype was seen ten or more times. Antigen specificity is unknown. For TCRbeta, the library was prepared with unique molecular identifiers. Using its own MiXCR run on the PCR reads, TCRdb lists one record per CDR3 protein. The sample comprises roughly 350,000 distinct CDR3 sequences, roughly 16% of which are singletons, and around 41% rests with the top ten. The clonotype originates from a male patient between 2 and 10 years old who had a stem cell transplant for acute lymphoblastic leukemia, so the T cells may come from the graft donor. This chain uses TRBV4-1 with TRBJ2-1; D is uncertain. The material sequenced was PBMCs, mostly from graft donor cells, taken 360 days after TCRalphabeta/CD19-depleted stem cell transplant. The CDR3 coding sequence is TGCGCCAGCAGCTTACCTAGCTCCTACAATGAGCAGTTCTTC. This encodes CASSLPSSYNEQFF.